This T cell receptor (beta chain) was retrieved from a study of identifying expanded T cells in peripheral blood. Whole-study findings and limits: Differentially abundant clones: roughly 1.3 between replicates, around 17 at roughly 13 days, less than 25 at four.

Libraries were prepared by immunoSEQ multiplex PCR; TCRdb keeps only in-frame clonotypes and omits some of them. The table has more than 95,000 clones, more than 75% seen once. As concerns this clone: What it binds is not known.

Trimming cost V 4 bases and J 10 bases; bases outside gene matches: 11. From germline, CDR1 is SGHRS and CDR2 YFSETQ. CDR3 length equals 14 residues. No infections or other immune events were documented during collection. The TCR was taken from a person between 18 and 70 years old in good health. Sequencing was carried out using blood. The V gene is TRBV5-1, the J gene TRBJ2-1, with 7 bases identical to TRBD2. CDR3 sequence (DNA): TGCGCCAGCAGCCCTTGGGCAGGGAGGGCCGAGCAGTTCTTC. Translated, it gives CASSPWAGRAEQFF.